One T cell receptor beta chain is described in this entry. The antigen is unknown. The source of the sample is a study of CD8 T cells in ankylosing spondylitis. Researchers built TCR beta libraries using quantitative 5'-RACE with molecular barcodes. TCRdb redid the calling of the 5' RACE reads with MiXCR, one entry per CDR3 protein. The data hold some 85,000 distinct CDR3 sequences, with about 9% observed a single time. Study-level findings and limits: What seemed typical of ankylosing spondylitis blood was a TCR beta motif built from fewer than ten highly homologous variants. The authors found the disease-linked clones to be CD8+ and relatively rare in peripheral blood. Some of the motif variants had earlier been found in reactive arthritis patients' fluid and blood. It was reported that disease-linked clones were significantly enriched in matched ankylosing spondylitis synovial fluid.

CDR1 and CDR2 (germline): SGHAT, FQNNGV. This CDR3 comprises 18 residues. Trimming pared 1 base from V and 5 bases from J, leaving 23 bases between. V usage is TRBV11-2 and J usage is TRBJ2-5; possibly TRBD1 for D (6 bases). Sequencing was performed on blood, either unsorted or a sorted T cell fraction (not recorded which). The sequence derives from a male donor with ankylosing spondylitis. CDR3 nucleotide sequence: TGTGCCAGCAGCTTAGTTAGGTCCCACCGGGACAAGAAGGAGACCCAGTACTTC. Translating it yields CASSLVRSHRDKKETQYF. The whole variable domain, remainder taken from reference TRBV11-2 and TRBJ2-5, is EAGVAQSPRYKIIEKRQSVAFWCNPISGHATLYWYQQILGQGPKLLIQFQNNGVVDDSQLPKDRFSAERLKGVDSTLKIQPAKLEDSAVYLCASSLVRSHRDKKETQYFGPGTRLLVL.